This note documents a single TCR beta chain sequence. The CDR3 runs to 17 residues. V shed 0 bases and J 4 bases; nucleotides not matched to a gene: 9. The germline CDR1 and CDR2 sequences are ENHRY and SYGVKD. In the authors' methods: Nucleated cell counts were estimated from reference gene primer amplification. Profiled with immunoSEQ multiplex PCR; TCRdb holds only in-frame clones, not every one. That table gives V, J and clone size, and the DNA gave D and trimming. This sample has about 120,000 clones; around 80% occur once, and the top ten carry approximately 35%. The data were taken from a study of blood T cell repertoires in COVID-19. On the study more broadly: Italy, Spain and the United States were the sources of the convalescent and acute COVID-19 samples. PBMCs, B-cell-depleted T cells, or T cells were the source of the cDNA or gDNA that made up the material.

The rearrangement uses TRBV10-3 and TRBJ2-5, with 9 bases lining up with TRBD1. The receptor comes from a middle-aged man with active or convalescent COVID-19. The sample taken for sequencing was peripheral blood. The CDR3: CAISESDSGTGRETQYF. The CDR3, as DNA: TGTGCCATCAGTGAGTCAGATTCCGGGACAGGGCGAGAGACCCAGTACTTC.